The sample holds many counts of the clone carrying this TCR beta chain. Antigen unknown. CDR1 MNHNY and CDR2 SVGAGI come from the germline V gene (reference sequence). CDR3 length equals 14 residues. Trimming took off 7 bases at V and 5 bases at J, with 14 bases between the two ends. TCRdb re-derived calls from the reads in MiXCR, one entry per CDR3 protein. Of 40,000 to 50,000 distinct CDR3 sequences listed, approximately 12% are singletons. These data originate in a study of type 1 regulatory T cells. Study overall: T-allo10 is an in vitro-generated, Tr1-enriched CD4 T cell product specific for alloantigen.

The sequence was collected from a human donor in good health. Sequenced input: cultured non-Tr1 T cells, either the whole culture or a sorted T cell fraction (not recorded which). The chain links TRBV6-6 to TRBJ1-4; weak D call: TRBD1 (6 bases). The CDR3 region is CASIQQGLNEKLFF. CDR3 nucleotide sequence: TGTGCCAGCATTCAACAGGGATTAAATGAAAAACTGTTTTTT.